This T cell receptor (beta chain) was captured by sequencing in a study of control samples from healthy donors and cancer patients. This clone has a handful of counts. The length of the CDR3 is 16 residues. V shed 0 bases and J shed 2 bases, with 11 bases lying between them. From germline, CDR1 is SNHLY and CDR2 FYNNEI. TCRdb's table, derived via immunoSEQ multiplex PCR, lists solely in-frame clones and lacks some. Of 150,000 or so clones listed, under 95% were seen once; the top ten hold around 13%. The chain couples TRBV2 to TRBJ2-1; D might be TRBD1 (6 bases). The sequence was collected from a man in his forties in good health. Sample: blood. CDR3 sequence (DNA): TGTGCCAGCAGTGAAGCGCGAGGGGGAGCCTACAATGAGCAGTTCTTC. This sequence encodes CASSEARGGAYNEQFF. The full variable domain, with the rest looked up from reference TRBV2 and TRBJ2-1, is EPEVTQTPSHQVTQMGQEVILRCVPISNHLYFYWYRQILGQKVEFLVSFYNNEISEKSEIFDDQFSVERPDGSNFTLKIRSTKLEDSAMYFCASSEARGGAYNEQFFGPGTRLTVL.